Sequencing of this TCR beta chain was carried out in a study of CD8 T cells in Susac syndrome (dated by TCRdb to about 2019). Broadly, across the study: Among the sequenced Susac syndrome patients, five or six had clinically active disease and eight or nine were in clinical remission. Whether CD8+ T cell activation and differentiation in Susac syndrome was antigen driven was tested using repertoire sequencing. At blood withdrawal, Susac syndrome patients were either therapy-naive, taking corticosteroids (in some cases with IVIg as well), or taking IVIg alone.

With regard to this clonotype: What this receptor recognizes is not known. Per-base quality was not reported, and no clone a single base away is much larger than it.

RNA was extracted using the RNeasy kit, and about 0.45 to 1 ug of the RNA was reverse transcribed with random hexamers. The immunoSEQ multiplex PCR assay, which covers 54 Vbeta and 13 Jbeta segments, was used to amplify TCR beta CDR3 regions. To correct PCR amplification bias, a synthetic template baseline was used for both primer optimization and computational correction. Per the authors' processing: Reads were annotated to V, D and J genes per IMGT and analyzed with immunoSEQ Analyzer, keeping only productive sequences. Clonality was calculated as one minus the Shannon entropy normalized by log2 of the number of productive unique sequences. For each patient and control, public and private clones were evaluated among the 100 most prevalent clones. Clones were defined as Susac-specific when absent from the healthy and MS cohorts, from 1,000 to 1,100 published viral clones and from other ImmuneACCESS disease sequences. TCRdb trimmed public reads at Q25 via fastp, called clones via MiXCR and kept in-frame beta chains. Every distinct CDR3 protein forms one entry, paired with its most common genes and DNA. TCRdb's processing, not the study's, gives the V and J calls here. A total of under 200,000 distinct CDR3 sequences appear in this sample, 75% to 95% of them only once. The ten most abundant clones make up 0.075% to 0.095% of the sample.

Overall study outcomes, separate from this receptor: The TCR sequencing and HLA analysis was acknowledged to have included a relatively small number of individuals. No clonal expansion was detected in the CD4+ T cell repertoire of Susac syndrome patients.

Peripheral blood CD8+ and CD4+ T cells from healthy donors, Susac syndrome patients and multiple sclerosis patients were profiled by high-throughput TCR beta sequencing. The Susac syndrome patients fulfilled recently defined diagnostic criteria for either definite or probable disease. CD8+ TEMRA cells were enriched by FACS, while bulk CD8+ and CD4+ T cells were purified by magnetic negative isolation. Blood was collected in EDTA tubes and processed within 24 hours, with PBMCs isolated through density gradient centrifugation. PBMCs intended for TCR sequencing were cryopreserved in liquid nitrogen and thawed later in a water bath at 37 degrees C. A purity of at least 90% was achieved for sorted or isolated CD4+, CD8+ and CD8+ TEMRA cells. From a lookup of the germline V gene (reference sequence), CDR1 and CDR2 are MNHEY and SMNVEV. The CDR3, cysteine through phenylalanine, is 13 amino acids long. Just CDR3 DNA is preserved here, 39 bases in frame from base 1. Relative to germline, V is 5 bases shorter and J is 3 bases shorter, with 10 bases between their ends.

Specimen: CD4+ T cells from PBMCs. The TCR comes from a human donor with Susac syndrome. The rearrangement combines TRBV27 with TRBJ1-1; there is no confident call for the D gene. This receptor has the CDR3 CASSRTPDTEAFF. The sequenced DNA: TGTGCCAGCAGTCGGACCCCAGACACTGAAGCTTTCTTT.